Sequencing of this T cell receptor (beta chain) was carried out in a study of T cell responses to AZD1222 COVID-19 vaccine. Study results and caveats: AZD1222 recipients seropositive at baseline numbered only five to seven. The study found vaccine-associated CD4 TCRs spanning spike, dominant at 160-218 and 743-854.

In the case of this clone: As yet, its antigen is unknown.

Profiled with immunoSEQ multiplex PCR; TCRdb holds only in-frame clones, not every one. Of some 110,000 clones in the sample, roughly 88% were seen once. CDR1 is LNHDA and CDR2 is SQIVND in the germline V gene (reference sequence). V shed 3 bases and J 6 bases; nucleotides not matched to a gene: 7. The CDR3 is made up of 15 amino acids. The rearrangement links TRBV19 to TRBJ2-1; 8 bases agree with TRBD1. The input for sequencing was peripheral blood, taken on day 0 of MenACWY control vaccination. This TCR derives from an adult in good health. CDR3 sequence: CASSIQGALGNEQFF. In DNA, the CDR3 is TGTGCCAGTAGTATCCAGGGGGCATTGGGCAATGAGCAGTTCTTC.